The 26 T cell receptor beta chains presented below share a single source sample, sequenced in a study of blood T cells in healthy people across ages. Sample-barcoded 5' priming and a J-beta primer mix drove a second PCR of about 6 to 12 cycles. TCRdb fed the 5' RACE reads into MiXCR, producing one record per CDR3 protein. The sample lists 1.5 million to 2 million distinct CDR3 sequences; 28% were seen once. Source material: blood. Receptors were obtained from a woman aged 25 to 39 in good health.

DNA for the CDR3: TGTGCCAGCAGCCCCGGCGTGGGCCGGAAGGAGACCCAGTACTTC. Translated: CASSPGVGRKETQYF. The chain joins TRBV7-8 to TRBJ2-5; D not certain. Looked up from germline, CDR1 is SGHVS and CDR2 is FQNEAQ. V gave up 5 bases and J gave up 5 bases, with 18 bases separating them. There are 15 residues in the CDR3.

V gene TRBV20-1 combines with J gene TRBJ2-7; 10 bases line up with TRBD2. V lost 6 bases, J lost 2 bases, and 10 bases stayed unmatched. The CDR3 spans 15 residues. CDR1 and CDR2 (germline): DFQATT, SNEGSKA (reference sequence). CDR3 protein: CSATWPSGGTYEQYF. CDR3 coding DNA: TGCAGTGCGACGTGGCCTAGCGGGGGAACCTACGAGCAGTACTTC.

This clonotype was detected only a few times. The rearrangement uses TRBV21-1 and TRBJ1-5. TRBV21-1 is recorded as a pseudogene. The CDR3 sequence is 16 residues long. CDR3 bases: TGTGCCAGCAGCAATCTAGAGGGGAGATGCAATCAGCCCCAGCATTTT. Translated: CASSNLEGRCNQPQHF.

The chain links TRBV24-1 to TRBJ1-5; the match to TRBD1 covers 8 bases. This CDR3 region has 16 residues. V gave up 4 bases and J gave up 0 bases; unmatched junction bases: 4. Germline CDR1 reads KGHDR; CDR2 reads SFDVKD. The chain's CDR3 is CATSDATGDSNQPQHF. In nucleotides, the CDR3 is TGTGCCACCAGTGACGCGACAGGGGATAGCAATCAGCCCCAGCATTTT.

This chain links TRBV2 with TRBJ1-1, with D perhaps matching TRBD1 (6 bases). Trimming took 8 bases from V and 3 from J, leaving 16 bases between them. The CDR3 has 14 amino acids. In germline, CDR1 is SNHLY, CDR2 FYNNEI. CDR3 coding DNA: TGTGCCAGCCAGGGGTTGGGGGGGGACACTGAAGCTTTCTTT. The encoded protein is CASQGLGGDTEAFF.

This clonotype came up a few times. CDR3 bases: TGTGCCAGCAGTGAATGGAGGGCTAGCGAGTACCAAGAGACCCAGTACTTC. Translated: CASSEWRASEYQETQYF. This chain joins TRBV6-1 and TRBJ2-5, with D possibly matching TRBD2 (6 bases). This CDR3 spans 17 amino acids. Trimming removed 2 bases at V and 0 bases at J, with 16 bases between. Germline values: CDR1 MNHNS, CDR2 SASEGT.

Points on this clonotype: One end of the junction fails to match germline, which may point to a read error. The V gene is TRBV5-1, the J gene TRBJ1-2; the match to TRBD1 covers 7 bases. CDR1 is SGHRS, CDR2 YFSETQ, per germline. CDR3 size: 13 residues. CDR3 amino acids: CASSLPGQDGCTF. DNA of the CDR3: TGCGCCAGCAGCTTGCCCGGACAGGATGGCTGCACCTTC.

This rearrangement joins TRBV4-1 to TRBJ2-3, with D possibly being TRBD2 (5 bases). V lost 1 base, J lost 2 bases, and 13 bases lay in between. CDR3 length: 16 residues. CDR1 and CDR2 from the germline V gene are MGHRA and YSYEKL. The CDR3 loop is CASSQGVPLATDTQYF. CDR3 sequence (DNA): TGCGCCAGCAGCCAAGGTGTACCCCTAGCCACAGATACGCAGTATTTT.

The CDR3 nucleotides read TGTGCCAGCGACTCGGTGGAAGAACGGGCTTTCTTT. This translates into CASDSVEERAFF. This chain connects TRBV7-9 to TRBJ1-1; the D is unclear. The CDR3 is made up of 12 amino acids. V gave up 8 bases and J gave up 11 bases, with 18 bases separating them. The germline V gene has CDR1 SEHNR and CDR2 FQNEAQ (reference sequence).

The gene calls are TRBV7-2 and TRBJ2-7, with 7 nucleotides matching TRBD2. V lost 6 bases, J lost 3 bases, and 11 bases stayed unmatched. Germline lookup yields CDR1 SGHTA and CDR2 FQGNSA. The CDR3 contains 15 residues. The CDR3 region has the DNA TGTGCCAGCAGACGAGATAGCGGGCTGAACTACGAGCAGTACTTC. Protein: CASRRDSGLNYEQYF.

This clonotype was detected only a few times. The V gene is TRBV28, the J gene TRBJ1-2; no reliable D call. The V and J ends lost 9 bases and 7 bases respectively, with 15 bases between them. Looked up from germline, CDR1 is MDHEN and CDR2 is SYDVKM. The CDR3 has 12 residues. CDR3 in amino acids: CASLGEEGGYTF. CDR3 DNA: TGTGCCAGTTTAGGAGAGGAGGGTGGCTACACCTTC.

A few counts support this clonotype. The chain links TRBV20-1 to TRBJ1-5; 7 nucleotides match TRBD1. Germline V gives CDR1 DFQATT, CDR2 SNEGSKA (reference sequence). The CDR3 length is 13 residues. Trimming took 5 bases from V and 7 from J; bases not matched to a gene: 8. CDR3: CSAGPGTEQPQHF. DNA for the CDR3: TGCAGTGCTGGCCCCGGGACAGAACAGCCCCAGCATTTT.

The CDR3 spells CASSILTSSEQYF. The CDR3 nucleotides read TGTGCCAGCAGCATCCTTACTAGTTCCGAGCAGTACTTC. V usage is TRBV7-2 and J usage is TRBJ2-1, with D possibly TRBD2 on 5 matching bases. Near its end, the DNA agrees better with TRBJ2-7, so the J call may be wrong. The CDR3 is 13 amino acids. Germline loops: CDR1 SGHTA, CDR2 FQGNSA.

The sample holds many counts of this clonotype. The chain couples TRBV28 to TRBJ2-1, with D possibly being TRBD1 (5 bases). V shed 4 bases and J shed 7 bases, with 14 bases lying between them. CDR1 and CDR2 from the germline V gene are MDHEN and SYDVKM. CDR3 length: 14 amino acids. This chain's CDR3 is CASSSGLGSNEQFF. The CDR3 DNA is TGTGCCAGCAGTTCAGGGTTGGGGTCTAATGAGCAGTTCTTC.

This clonotype was seen more than once but under ten times. V usage is TRBV14 and J usage is TRBJ1-1; possible D gene TRBD1, 5 bases. The CDR3 is 13 amino acids. Trimming cost V 6 bases and J 6 bases, with 14 bases left between them. Germline V gives CDR1 SGHDN, CDR2 FVKESK. The DNA for the CDR3 is TGTGCCAGCAGACAACAGGTTTGGGCTGAAGCTTTCTTT. Encoded protein: CASRQQVWAEAFF.

This clonotype was picked up a small number of times. This rearrangement joins TRBV28 to TRBJ2-3, with TRBD2 matching 11 bases. CDR3 size: 17 residues. Germline assignment: CDR1 MDHEN and CDR2 SYDVKM. The V and J ends lost 3 bases and 8 bases, in that order; junction bases with no gene match: 13. CDR3 sequence: CASSFRLAGTPGGTQYF. The CDR3 DNA is TGTGCCAGCAGTTTCAGACTAGCGGGGACCCCCGGTGGTACGCAGTATTTT.

This clonotype was found many times. J is TRBJ2-7 and V is TRBV10-3; D is ambiguous. The CDR3 sequence is 12 residues long. V gave up 6 bases and J gave up 1 base, with 7 bases separating them. CDR1 and CDR2 from the germline V gene are ENHRY and SYGVKD. The CDR3 is CAIRTESYEQYF. CDR3 nucleotides: TGTGCCATCAGGACGGAATCCTACGAGCAGTACTTC.

The rearrangement joins TRBV29-1 to TRBJ2-3; D is undetermined. V lost 1 base, J lost 0 bases, and 14 bases lay in between. Germline V gene data show CDR1 as SQVTM and CDR2 as ANQGSEA. The CDR3 runs to 16 residues. CDR3 protein: CSVEVLPLTSTDTQYF. The DNA of the CDR3 is TGCAGCGTTGAAGTACTCCCGTTAACTAGCACAGATACGCAGTATTTT.

This clonotype was found a few times. The rearrangement uses TRBV6-2 or TRBV6-3 and TRBJ2-1; D ambiguous. Between the trimmed V and J ends, which lost 5 bases and 10 bases, there was a span of 15 bases. Germline V gene lookup returns CDR1 MNHEY and CDR2 SVGEGT. The CDR3 runs to 13 residues. CDR3 loop: CASSIWALREQFF. For the CDR3, the DNA is TGTGCCAGCAGTATATGGGCCCTCAGGGAGCAGTTCTTC.

Notes on this clonotype: The junction differs from germline at one of its ends, possibly a read error. The gene calls are TRBV20-1 and TRBJ2-1; D uncertain. Germline CDR1 DFQATT, CDR2 SNEGSKA (reference sequence). The CDR3 length is 14 residues. The CDR3 sequence is CSASGRQRYNGQFF. The CDR3 coding sequence is TGCAGTGCTAGTGGGCGGCAGAGATACAATGGGCAGTTCTTC.

This clonotype was counted a few times. V and J are TRBV11-2 and TRBJ1-4, with D perhaps matching TRBD1 (6 bases). The CDR3 extends over 15 amino acids. Per germline, CDR1 SGHAT and CDR2 FQNNGV. Trimming removed 3 bases at V and 3 bases at J, with 11 bases between. The CDR3 DNA is TGTGCCAGCAGCTTGGGGGACACTTCTAATGAAAAACTGTTTTTT. It specifies CASSLGDTSNEKLFF. The variable domain in full, completed from reference TRBV11-2 and TRBJ1-4, reads EAGVAQSPRYKIIEKRQSVAFWCNPISGHATLYWYQQILGQGPKLLIQFQNNGVVDDSQLPKDRFSAERLKGVDSTLKIQPAKLEDSAVYLCASSLGDTSNEKLFFGSGTQLSVL.

V is TRBV12-3 or TRBV12-4 and J is TRBJ2-7; D is uncertain. The V end lost 2 bases, the J end lost 7 bases, and 12 bases lay between the germline ends. The CDR3 is 13 residues long. In DNA form, the CDR3 reads TGTGCCAGCAGTTTATCAGGTAACGGAGAGCAGTACTTC. It is translated as CASSLSGNGEQYF.

In this sample, this clonotype turned up many times. V and J are TRBV10-2 and TRBJ1-2; weak D call: TRBD1 (5 bases). Germline V lookup: CDR1 WSHSY, CDR2 SAAADI. V was trimmed by 2 bases and J by 7 bases, leaving 14 bases between them. The CDR3 is 14 amino acids. Here the CDR3 reads CASSEVGTGVGYTF. The CDR3 DNA follows: TGCGCCAGCAGTGAGGTCGGGACTGGGGTTGGCTACACCTTC.

Remarks on this clonotype: Sequence at one end of the junction differs from germline and may be a read error. The chain recombines TRBV14 with TRBJ2-1; tentative D call: TRBD2 (5 bases). This CDR3 region has 14 residues. The germline CDR1 and CDR2 sequences are SGHDN and FVKESK. The CDR3 DNA reads TGTGCCCGCAGCAAACCCCTTGACGGGGTCAAGCAGTTCTTC. Amino acid sequence: CARSKPLDGVKQFF.

The chain joins TRBV20-1 to TRBJ2-1; D possibly matches TRBD1 or TRBD2 (6 bases each). Trimming shortened V by 6 bases and J by 0 bases, and 18 bases separated the two germline ends. Germline values: CDR1 DFQATT, CDR2 SNEGSKA (reference sequence). The CDR3 has 16 amino acids. CDR3 sequence: CSARGEPGASYNEQFF. The CDR3 DNA reads TGCAGTGCGAGGGGGGAACCGGGGGCCTCCTACAATGAGCAGTTCTTC.

This clonotype was detected many times. V gene TRBV4-1 combines with J gene TRBJ2-1; D is possibly TRBD1 (6 bases). The CDR3 length is 15 residues. V lost 3 bases and J lost 2, with 11 bases in between. Germline V lookup: CDR1 MGHRA, CDR2 YSYEKL. For the CDR3, the DNA is TGCGCCAGCAGCCAGGACTGGGGGCCCTACAATGAGCAGTTCTTC. Translated: CASSQDWGPYNEQFF.